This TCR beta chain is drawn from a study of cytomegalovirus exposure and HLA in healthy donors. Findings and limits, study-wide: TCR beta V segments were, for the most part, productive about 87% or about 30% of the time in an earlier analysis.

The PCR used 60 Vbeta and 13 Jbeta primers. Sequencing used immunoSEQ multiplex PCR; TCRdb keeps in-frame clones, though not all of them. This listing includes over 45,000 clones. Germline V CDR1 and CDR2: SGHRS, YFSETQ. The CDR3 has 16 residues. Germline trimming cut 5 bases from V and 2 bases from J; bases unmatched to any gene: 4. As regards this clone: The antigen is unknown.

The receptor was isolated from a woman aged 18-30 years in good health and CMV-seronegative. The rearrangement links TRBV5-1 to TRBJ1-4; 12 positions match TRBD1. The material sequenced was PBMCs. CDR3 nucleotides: TGCGCCAGCAGACAGGGACAGGGGGCGACTAATGAAAAACTGTTTTTT. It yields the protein CASRQGQGATNEKLFF.